Following are 18 T cell receptor beta chains from one sample sequenced in a study of T-cell memory formation after mild COVID-19. MiXCR was run by TCRdb on the 5' RACE reads, yielding one entry per CDR3 protein. The sample carries roughly 300,000 distinct CDR3 sequences, roughly 13% recorded once. The sequenced material came from PBMCs or a T cell subset sorted from them (not recorded which). These receptors originate from a man in his late teens or twenties who had mild COVID-19 (a few samples of this study predate the infection). Cell type and time point are not known.

V and J are TRBV24-1 and TRBJ2-3; tentatively, D is TRBD1 (6 bases). Germline lookup yields CDR1 KGHDR and CDR2 SFDVKD. Trimming pared 4 bases from V and 4 bases from J, leaving 8 bases between. The CDR3 spans 13 residues. This CDR3 reads CATSEKGADTQYF. The CDR3 nucleotides are TGTGCCACCAGTGAGAAGGGGGCAGATACGCAGTATTTT.

This clonotype has a handful of counts. In DNA form, the CDR3 reads TGCGCCAGCTCCCCCTGGGGACTAGCATTAGATACGCAGTATTTT. This sequence encodes CASSPWGLALDTQYF. The J gene is TRBJ2-3, the V gene TRBV5-1; 9 nucleotides match TRBD2. Germline loops: CDR1 SGHRS, CDR2 YFSETQ. V was pared by 7 bases and J by 5 bases, with 11 bases of the junction left unmatched. There are 15 residues in the CDR3.

In this sample, this clonotype turned up a few times. The chain combines TRBV25-1 with TRBJ2-3; 7 bases are shared with TRBD2. The CDR3 spans 18 residues. Germline trimming cut 1 base from V and 1 base from J; bases unmatched to any gene: 11. CDR1 MGHDK and CDR2 SYGVNS come from the germline V gene. CDR3 nucleotide sequence: TGTGCCAGCAGTGAATTGGGGGAGGGAAGGTCGCGCACAGATACGCAGTATTTT. It specifies CASSELGEGRSRTDTQYF.

This clonotype was seen at least ten times. CDR3 sequence (DNA): TGTGCCAGCAGCCAAGCCCCGGGACAGGCGGTCGCGAGCACAGATACGCAGTATTTT. Protein sequence: CASSQAPGQAVASTDTQYF. This chain joins TRBV4-2 and TRBJ2-3; 8 nucleotides match TRBD1. The junction had 12 bases not matched to a gene; V was cut back by 1 base and J by 0 bases. This CDR3 has 19 amino acids. Germline values: CDR1 LGHNA, CDR2 YNFKEQ.

This clonotype was recorded a few times. The chain couples TRBV6-4 to TRBJ1-5; D not resolved. CDR3 length: 13 residues. Trimming shortened V by 6 bases and J by 7 bases, and 13 bases separated the two germline ends. Germline V gene lookup returns CDR1 MRHNA and CDR2 SNTAGT. As DNA, the CDR3 is TGTGCCAGCAGAAAAGGAGTGGGGCAGCCCCAGCATTTT. This translates into CASRKGVGQPQHF.

The V gene is TRBV20-1, the J gene TRBJ2-7, with D unresolved. Deletions cut 2 bases from V and 2 bases from J, with 13 bases between. The CDR3 sequence is 14 residues long. The germline V gene encodes CDR1 DFQATT and CDR2 SNEGSKA (reference sequence). The chain's CDR3 is CSARSSSGPYEQYF. In DNA, the CDR3 is TGCAGTGCTAGAAGTTCTTCCGGCCCCTACGAGCAGTACTTC.

Notes on this clonotype: This may arise from a read error, as a much more abundant clone is one base away. The J gene is TRBJ1-1, the V gene TRBV5-1; unclear D gene. Germline V gene sequence: CDR1 SGHRS, CDR2 YFSETQ. With 4 bases removed from V and 3 bases from J, the gap between germline ends came to 13 bases. This CDR3 contains 14 residues. The CDR3 protein is CASSLTGSYTEAFF. CDR3 bases: TGCGCCAGCAGCCTGACCGGGAGCTACACTGAAGCTTTCTTT.

The DNA of the CDR3 is TGCGCCAGCAGCTCCCTGGTGAACTATGGCTACACCTTC. Translation: CASSSLVNYGYTF. This chain links TRBV5-1 with TRBJ1-2; no reliable D call. CDR3 length: 13 residues. Germline lookup yields CDR1 SGHRS and CDR2 YFSETQ. Trimming shortened V by 3 bases and J by 2 bases, and 8 bases separated the two germline ends.

This clonotype was counted between two and nine times. The rearrangement uses TRBV7-8 and TRBJ2-1, with 10 bases lining up with TRBD1. The CDR3 loop spans 15 amino acids. Germline CDR1 reads SGHVS; CDR2 reads FQNEAQ. Trimming at V came to 6 bases and at J to 9 bases, leaving 11 bases not matched to a gene. CDR3 region: CASSPGTGASGEQFF. DNA for the CDR3: TGTGCCAGCAGTCCCGGGACAGGGGCGTCAGGTGAGCAGTTCTTC.

The CDR3 is CASSFVRYGYTF. The CDR3 region has the DNA TGTGCCAGCAGTTTTGTACGCTATGGCTACACCTTC. The chain has TRBV12-3 or TRBV12-4 and TRBJ1-2; D not resolved. This CDR3 region has 12 residues. V was cut by 3 bases and J by 4 bases, with 6 bases left in between.

The V call is TRBV18, the J call TRBJ2-5, with TRBD2 matching 12 bases. With 1 base clipped from V and 3 bases from J, the junction kept 6 bases outside the gene matches. The CDR3 consists of 17 residues. The V gene's germline CDR1 is KGHSH and CDR2 LQKENI. The DNA for the CDR3 is TGTGCCAGCTCACCACGGCTGACTAGCGGGGGTAAAGAGACCCAGTACTTC. Protein sequence: CASSPRLTSGGKETQYF.

The DNA of the CDR3 is TGCAGTGCTAGTCGGTTCAATCAGCCCCAGCATTTT. Translation: CSASRFNQPQHF. This chain joins TRBV20-1 and TRBJ1-5; D gene ambiguous. Germline V gene sequence: CDR1 DFQATT, CDR2 SNEGSKA (reference sequence). CDR3 length: 12 amino acids. Trimming shortened V by 3 bases and J by 3 bases, and 6 bases separated the two germline ends.

In this sample, this clonotype turned up a few times. The chain couples TRBV6-4 to TRBJ2-3; 12 bases agree with TRBD2. V shed 4 bases, J shed 0 bases, and the junction held 2 bases outside the gene matches. CDR1 is MRHNA, CDR2 SNTAGT, per germline. The CDR3 is made up of 16 amino acids. Here the CDR3 reads CASSVGTSGSTDTQYF. In DNA, the CDR3 is TGTGCCAGCAGTGTTGGGACTAGCGGGAGCACAGATACGCAGTATTTT.

Only a few counts were recorded for this clonotype. This chain joins TRBV29-1 and TRBJ1-1, with 10 nucleotides matching TRBD1. The CDR3 runs to 13 residues. The V segment lost 7 bases and the J segment 3 bases; nucleotides outside the gene matches: 5. The germline CDR1 and CDR2 sequences are SQVTM and ANQGSEA. DNA for the CDR3: TGCAGCGCCGAGGGACAGGGGTACACTGAAGCTTTCTTT. As protein: CSAEGQGYTEAFF.

This clonotype appeared a few times. The chain employs TRBV7-6 and TRBJ1-1; D gene uncertain. The CDR3 is 14 residues long. The germline CDR1 and CDR2 sequences are SGHVS and FNYEAQ. The ends were cut back, 5 bases at V and 6 bases at J, with 16 bases in the middle. The CDR3 DNA reads as TGTGCCAGCAGCCGAGGAACCGATGGGGCTGAAGCTTTCTTT. Amino acids: CASSRGTDGAEAFF.

This clonotype was detected a few times. The chain has TRBV6-2 or TRBV6-3 and TRBJ2-6; the D gene could be TRBD1 or TRBD2 (5 bases each). V was pared by 5 bases and J by 0 bases, with 11 bases between. The CDR3 sequence is 16 residues long. Looked up from germline, CDR1 is MNHEY and CDR2 is SVGEGT. CDR3 protein: CASSRPGTSGANVLTF. The CDR3, as DNA: TGTGCCAGCAGTCGACCTGGGACCTCTGGGGCCAACGTCCTGACTTTC.

The rearrangement links TRBV11-2 to TRBJ1-4, with D unresolved. CDR3 length equals 15 residues. Germline values: CDR1 SGHAT, CDR2 FQNNGV. Trimming removed 6 bases from V and 7 bases from J, with 18 bases in between. This chain's CDR3 is CASRRTVVQPEKLFF. CDR3 bases: TGTGCCAGCAGACGAACCGTTGTGCAGCCTGAAAAACTGTTTTTT.

V and J are TRBV2 and TRBJ2-1, with TRBD2 identical over 7 bases. The CDR3 has 16 amino acids. Trimming took 11 bases from V and 2 from J; bases not matched to a gene: 15. Germline CDR1 reads SNHLY; CDR2 reads FYNNEI. CDR3 DNA: TGTGCCGGGTGGGCCGAGTACGGGGGGACCTACAATGAGCAGTTCTTC. It codes for CAGWAEYGGTYNEQFF.